The 27 T cell receptor beta chains below come from one sample, sequenced in a study of a mutant IDH1 vaccine in newly diagnosed glioma. Generated by immunoSEQ multiplex PCR, the TCRdb table keeps only in-frame clones and is missing some. This sample has 30,000 to 45,000 clones, with about 84% found just once. Time point: week 5, during vaccination. Every vaccine dose comprised 300 ug of mutant IDH1 20-mer peptide plus topical imiquimod. No antigen has been assigned to these receptors. The sample consisted of PBMCs, taken from a glioma patient whose treatment included an IDH1 peptide vaccine. These TCRs come from a man aged 40-55 years with glioma.

This chain connects TRBV10-3 to TRBJ2-5; D call uncertain. V lost 3 bases and J lost 2, with 10 bases in between. This CDR3 has 14 residues. Germline values: CDR1 ENHRY, CDR2 SYGVKD. The DNA of the CDR3 is TGTGCCATCAGTGAAGGCCAGGCGCAAGAGACCCAGTACTTC. This encodes CAISEGQAQETQYF.

A few counts support this clone. The rearrangement joins TRBV19 to TRBJ1-3; D gene unclear. CDR1 and CDR2 from the germline V gene are LNHDA and SQIVND (reference sequence). V dropped 0 bases and J dropped 3 bases, with 9 bases sitting between them. The CDR3 totals 15 residues. For the CDR3, the DNA is TGTGCCAGTAGTATAGATGGACCCTATGGAAACACCATATATTTT. Its translation is CASSIDGPYGNTIYF.

This chain connects TRBV5-1 to TRBJ1-1; D perhaps matches TRBD1 (5 bases). Deletions cut 4 bases from V and 1 base from J, with 14 bases between. The germline gives CDR1 SGHRS, CDR2 YFSETQ. CDR3 length: 15 amino acids. The CDR3, as DNA: TGCGCCAGCAGCCAACAACCTACAGGGAACACTGAAGCTTTCTTT. This encodes CASSQQPTGNTEAFF.

The J gene is TRBJ2-5, the V gene TRBV13; D is unclear. The CDR3 spans 12 residues. Trimming removed 6 bases at V and 1 base at J, with 6 bases between. Germline loops: CDR1 PRHDT, CDR2 FYEKMQ (reference sequence). CDR3 residues: CASRGSQETQYF. The CDR3 region has the DNA TGTGCCAGCAGAGGTTCCCAAGAGACCCAGTACTTC.

The rearrangement uses TRBV20-1 and TRBJ1-1; D call uncertain. The V end was cut by 3 bases, the J end by 11 bases, with 4 bases between. The CDR3 loop spans 8 amino acids. Per the germline V gene, CDR1 is DFQATT and CDR2 is SNEGSKA (reference sequence). The CDR3 protein is CSASCAFF. The CDR3 bases are TGCAGTGCTAGTTGCGCTTTCTTT.

The chain combines TRBV5-4 with TRBJ1-6, with a weak D call TRBD1 (5 bases). This CDR3 is 15 amino acids long. V dropped 0 bases and J dropped 7 bases, with 11 bases sitting between them. The germline V gene has CDR1 SGHNT and CDR2 YYREEE (reference sequence). The DNA of the CDR3 is TGTGCCAGCAGCTTGGATGGACGGGGGAATTCACCCCTCCACTTT. Protein product: CASSLDGRGNSPLHF.

The J gene is TRBJ2-1, the V gene TRBV30; 10 bases agree with TRBD2. V lost 5 bases, J lost 6 bases, and 4 bases stayed unmatched. Germline CDR1 reads GTSNPN; CDR2 reads SVGIG (reference sequence). The CDR3 loop spans 13 amino acids. The CDR3 DNA reads as TGTGCCTGGGGTAGCGGGGGGTCCAATGAGCAGTTCTTC. Protein sequence: CAWGSGGSNEQFF.

This chain links TRBV4-2 with TRBJ2-2; 7 nucleotides agree with TRBD1. The CDR3 contains 16 residues. The junction had 3 bases not matched to a gene; V was cut back by 1 base and J by 1 base. Per the germline V gene, CDR1 is LGHNA and CDR2 is YNFKEQ. Written as DNA, the CDR3 is TGTGCCAGCAGCCAAGGGTCAGGGGGGAACACCGGGGAGCTGTTTTTT. Translation: CASSQGSGGNTGELFF.

This clone was observed a few times. The chain uses TRBV13 and TRBJ2-1; 15 nucleotides agree with TRBD2. CDR3 length: 17 residues. In germline, CDR1 is PRHDT, CDR2 FYEKMQ (reference sequence). J was trimmed by 6 bases and V by 5 bases; bases with no gene match: 8. This CDR3 is CASSAEGTSGGSNEQFF. CDR3 bases: TGTGCCAGCAGCGCCGAAGGGACTAGCGGGGGGAGCAATGAGCAGTTCTTC. The full variable domain, rest sourced from reference TRBV13 and TRBJ2-1, is AAGVIQSPRHLIKEKRETATLKCYPIPRHDTVYWYQQGPGQDPQFLISFYEKMQSDKGSIPDRFSAQQFSDYHSELNMSSLELGDSALYFCASSAEGTSGGSNEQFFGPGTRLTVL.

The rearrangement uses TRBV27 and TRBJ2-5, with 12 bases matching TRBD2. Germline values: CDR1 MNHEY, CDR2 SMNVEV (reference sequence). The CDR3 totals 16 residues. V lost 5 bases and J lost 7; bases outside the gene matches: 11. CDR3 coding DNA: TGTGCCAGCAGTATTTCTAGCGGGGGGGGGCCCGGGACCCAGTACTTC. Its protein is CASSISSGGGPGTQYF.

The rearrangement links TRBV5-1 to TRBJ2-5; D perhaps matches TRBD2 (6 bases). CDR3 length: 18 amino acids. Germline CDR1 and CDR2: SGHRS and YFSETQ. V lost 0 bases to trimming and J lost 5 bases, with 23 bases between them. CDR3 amino acids: CASSLGRSGRRPPETQYF. The CDR3 coding sequence is TGCGCCAGCAGCTTGGGCCGTAGCGGACGGCGCCCTCCGGAGACCCAGTACTTC.

This chain connects TRBV6-5 to TRBJ1-1, with TRBD1 matching over 9 bases. CDR1 and CDR2 (germline): MNHEY, SVGAGI. With V trimmed by 6 bases and J by 11 bases, 10 bases remained unmatched. This CDR3 is 13 amino acids long. Written as DNA, the CDR3 is TGTGCCAGCAGGGGACAGGGTCATTTTGGGGCTTTCTTT. Translation gives CASRGQGHFGAFF.

The rearrangement joins TRBV19 to TRBJ1-5; TRBD1 agrees at 11 bases. CDR1 and CDR2 (germline): LNHDA, SQIVND (reference sequence). Unmatched junction bases numbered 5, after V lost 4 bases and J lost 6 bases. The CDR3 runs 15 residues. CDR3 sequence reads: CASSRGQGVGQPQHF. The CDR3 DNA sequence: TGTGCCAGTAGTAGGGGACAGGGGGTAGGTCAGCCCCAGCATTTT. Full variable domain (rest looked up from reference TRBV19 and TRBJ1-5): DGGITQSPKYLFRKEGQNVTLSCEQNLNHDAMYWYRQDPGQGLRLIYYSQIVNDFQKGDIAEGYSVSREKKESFPLTVTSAQKNPTAFYLCASSRGQGVGQPQHFGDGTRLSIL.

V is TRBV6-5 and J is TRBJ1-2; D is uncertain. Trimming pared 0 bases from V and 7 bases from J, leaving 9 bases between. The CDR3 covers 13 residues. Germline CDR1 MNHEY, CDR2 SVGAGI. CDR3 amino acids: CASSYSTTGGYTF. As DNA, the CDR3 is TGTGCCAGCAGTTACTCGACGACGGGTGGCTACACCTTC.

This clone has a handful of counts. This chain links TRBV29-1 with TRBJ1-1; the match to TRBD1 covers 7 bases. Trimming at V came to 4 bases and at J to 4 bases, leaving 3 bases not matched to a gene. Germline loops: CDR1 SQVTM, CDR2 ANQGSEA. The CDR3 runs to 12 residues. The CDR3 sequence: CSVVAGGTEAFF. CDR3 sequence (DNA): TGCAGCGTTGTAGCAGGGGGCACTGAAGCTTTCTTT.

This chain joins TRBV5-4 and TRBJ2-5; tentatively, D is TRBD1 (6 bases). Looked up from germline, CDR1 is SGHNT and CDR2 is YYREEE (reference sequence). The germline V and J ends were trimmed by 2 bases and 7 bases, with 18 bases remaining between them. The CDR3 sequence is 15 residues long. The CDR3 region is CASSFTGQGRGTQYF. CDR3 coding DNA: TGTGCCAGCAGCTTTACGGGACAAGGCAGGGGGACCCAGTACTTC.

V is TRBV9 and J is TRBJ2-3, with D perhaps matching TRBD1 (6 bases). V lost 0 bases to trimming and J lost 2 bases, with 7 bases between them. CDR3 length equals 14 residues. Germline V gene sequence: CDR1 SGDLS, CDR2 YYNGEE. The chain's CDR3 is CASSVGGLTDTQYF. The CDR3 DNA follows: TGTGCCAGCAGCGTAGGGGGGCTCACAGATACGCAGTATTTT.

The V call is TRBV5-6, the J call TRBJ2-4; no clear D. CDR1 and CDR2 from the germline V gene are SGHDT and YYEEEE. The CDR3 spans 15 residues. With 1 base removed from V and 0 bases from J, the gap between germline ends came to 8 bases. The CDR3 here is CASSLQTLAKNIQYF. CDR3 bases: TGTGCCAGCAGCTTGCAGACTCTAGCCAAAAACATTCAGTACTTC.

V gene TRBV25-1 combines with J gene TRBJ2-6; D unresolved. The CDR3 has 13 amino acids. Looked up from germline, CDR1 is MGHDK and CDR2 is SYGVNS. V lost 7 bases and J lost 0, with 4 bases in between. CDR3 sequence (DNA): TGTGCCAGCATAGGCTCTGGGGCCAACGTCCTGACTTTC. It specifies CASIGSGANVLTF.

The chain links TRBV2 to TRBJ2-2; TRBD1 agrees at 7 bases. Germline CDR1 is SNHLY and CDR2 is FYNNEI. The CDR3 sequence is 16 residues long. V dropped 6 bases and J dropped 4; count of bases not matched to a gene: 11. The CDR3 is CASREQGRLGTGELFF. CDR3 DNA: TGTGCCAGCAGGGAACAGGGGAGATTGGGCACCGGGGAGCTGTTTTTT.

CDR3 bases: TGTGCCAGCAGCCCCGGAAGTACCATATATTTT. Protein product: CASSPGSTIYF. The chain links TRBV6-5 to TRBJ1-3, with D hard to call. Germline-derived CDR1 and CDR2 are MNHEY and SVGAGI. This CDR3 has 11 residues. V lost 6 bases, J lost 10 bases, and 10 bases lay in between.

This rearrangement joins TRBV19 to TRBJ2-7; unclear D gene. The CDR3 spans 16 residues. CDR1 LNHDA and CDR2 SQIVND come from the germline V gene (reference sequence). The V and J ends lost 3 bases and 3 bases respectively, with 18 bases between them. The CDR3 protein is CASSMKEGPIYYEQYF. The CDR3 nucleotides read TGTGCCAGTAGTATGAAGGAAGGTCCGATATACTACGAGCAGTACTTC.

CDR3 sequence reads: CASSPAGRSTDTQYF. CDR3 sequence (DNA): TGTGCCAGCAGCCCCGCGGGCAGGTCGACAGATACGCAGTATTTT. The chain joins TRBV9 to TRBJ2-3; maybe TRBD2 (5 bases). The CDR3 covers 15 residues. The ends were cut back, 4 bases at V and 3 bases at J, with 15 bases in the middle. CDR1 SGDLS and CDR2 YYNGEE come from the germline V gene.

V usage is TRBV5-4 and J usage is TRBJ2-5; TRBD1 is a possible D gene (5 bases). This CDR3 is built from 14 residues. Germline CDR1 SGHNT, CDR2 YYREEE (reference sequence). Trimming removed 0 bases at V and 2 bases at J, with 8 bases between. The CDR3 reads CASSLAPGQETQYF. The CDR3 coding sequence is TGTGCCAGCAGCTTGGCCCCAGGGCAAGAGACCCAGTACTTC.

V usage is TRBV6-6 and J usage is TRBJ1-6; no firm D call. The CDR3 is made up of 15 amino acids. Germline-derived CDR1 and CDR2 are MNHNY and SVGAGI (reference sequence). V was clipped by 5 bases and J by 8 bases, with 16 bases between them. The CDR3, as DNA: TGTGCCAGCAGTAACCCCGAGGGAGTGGATTCACCCCTCCACTTT. It codes for CASSNPEGVDSPLHF.

The gene calls are TRBV2 and TRBJ1-5; D not certain. The CDR3 contains 13 residues. Germline V gene data show CDR1 as SNHLY and CDR2 as FYNNEI. With 7 bases removed from V and 1 base from J, the gap between germline ends came to 8 bases. The CDR3 DNA follows: TGTGCCAGCACTGGTTGGAGCAATCAGCCCCAGCATTTT. Translating it yields CASTGWSNQPQHF.

This clone is categorized as medium-sized. The chain uses TRBV7-8 and TRBJ2-7, with 8 bases matching TRBD2. The CDR3 loop spans 15 amino acids. Germline CDR1 SGHVS, CDR2 FQNEAQ. The trim removed 1 base at V and 7 bases at J, leaving 9 bases unmatched. The CDR3 sequence: CASSLVAGGLGEQYF. The DNA for the CDR3 is TGTGCCAGCAGCTTAGTGGCGGGGGGTTTGGGGGAGCAGTACTTC. The full variable domain, completed using reference TRBV7-8 and TRBJ2-7, is GAGVSQSPRYKVAKRGQDVALRCDPISGHVSLFWYQQALGQGPEFLTYFQNEAQLDKSGLPSDRFFAERPEGSVSTLKIQRTQQEDSAVYLCASSLVAGGLGEQYFGPGTRLTVT.